This passage covers 30 T cell receptor beta chains from one sample sequenced in a study of control samples from healthy donors and cancer patients. Clones were sequenced by immunoSEQ multiplex PCR, and TCRdb holds only the in-frame ones, with some missing. This sample has roughly 100,000 clones; about 91% occur once, and the top ten carry about 2.5%. The sequenced material came from blood. These receptors all stem from a woman younger than 30 in good health.

This chain uses TRBV19 with TRBJ1-4; weak D call: TRBD1 (5 bases). The length of the CDR3 is 16 residues. CDR1 and CDR2 (germline): LNHDA, SQIVND (reference sequence). V shed 3 bases and J shed 4 bases, with 15 bases lying between them. CDR3: CASSIKGRNLNEKLFF. CDR3 bases: TGTGCCAGTAGTATTAAGGGGCGAAACCTTAATGAAAAACTGTTTTTT.

J is TRBJ1-1 and V is TRBV7-2; weak D call: TRBD1 (5 bases). V gave up 5 bases and J gave up 7 bases, with 14 bases separating them. In germline, CDR1 is SGHTA, CDR2 FQGNSA. The length of the CDR3 is 13 residues. The CDR3 sequence: CASSLRRGIEAFF. The CDR3, as DNA: TGTGCCAGCAGCCTGAGACGGGGGATTGAAGCTTTCTTT.

V is TRBV7-9 and J is TRBJ1-5; D not certain. The ends were cut back, 1 base at V and 1 base at J, with 11 bases in the middle. The CDR3 covers 16 residues. Germline V lookup: CDR1 SEHNR, CDR2 FQNEAQ (reference sequence). CDR3 coding DNA: TGTGCCAGCAGCTTAGATCTAGGTAGGAGCAATCAGCCCCAGCATTTT. Amino acid sequence: CASSLDLGRSNQPQHF.

The chain is built from TRBV24-1 and TRBJ2-3; 10 bases line up with TRBD2. CDR3 size: 14 residues. Germline values: CDR1 KGHDR, CDR2 SFDVKD. V lost 7 bases to trimming and J lost 3 bases; unmatched junction nucleotides: 3. The CDR3 region has the DNA TGTGCCACCAGACCTAGCGGGAGAACAGATACGCAGTATTTT. Amino acid sequence: CATRPSGRTDTQYF.

This sequence joins TRBV7-9 and TRBJ2-1; D is ambiguous. The CDR3 is 12 amino acids. The V and J ends lost 7 bases and 2 bases respectively, with 6 bases between them. Per the germline V gene, CDR1 is SEHNR and CDR2 is FQNEAQ (reference sequence). The CDR3 nucleotides read TGTGCCAGCAAGAACCCCTACAATGAGCAGTTCTTC. This gives the protein CASKNPYNEQFF.

V and J are TRBV29-1 and TRBJ2-7; TRBD2 agrees at 14 bases. CDR1 and CDR2 from the germline V gene are SQVTM and ANQGSEA. The J segment lost 4 bases and the V segment lost 5 bases, leaving 13 bases of the junction unmatched. The CDR3 contains 17 residues. DNA of the CDR3: TGCAGCGTTAGGGAGGGACTAGCGGGAGTGACTAGGTACGAGCAGTACTTC. It translates to CSVREGLAGVTRYEQYF.

V gene TRBV5-4 combines with J gene TRBJ1-3; D may be TRBD1 (6 bases). Germline CDR1 and CDR2: SGHNT and YYREEE (reference sequence). This CDR3 comprises 14 residues. Trimming removed 0 bases at V and 4 bases at J, with 8 bases between. Here the CDR3 reads CASSLAGGGNTIYF. The CDR3 coding sequence is TGTGCCAGCAGCTTGGCGGGGGGCGGAAACACCATATATTTT.

The gene calls are TRBV11-1 and TRBJ2-3; D is possibly TRBD1 (5 bases). Germline CDR1 is SGHAT and CDR2 is FQDESV (reference sequence). Trimming pared 3 bases from V and 2 bases from J, leaving 9 bases between. The CDR3 is made up of 14 amino acids. DNA for the CDR3: TGTGCCAGCAGCTTTCAGGGCCCCACAGATACGCAGTATTTT. Translating it yields CASSFQGPTDTQYF. The full variable domain, completed using reference TRBV11-1 and TRBJ2-3, is EAEVAQSPRYKITEKSQAVAFWCDPISGHATLYWYRQILGQGPELLVQFQDESVVDDSQLPKDRFSAERLKGVDSTLKIQPAELGDSAMYLCASSFQGPTDTQYFGPGTRLTVL.

The gene calls are TRBV11-2 and TRBJ1-1; D is uncertain. The germline CDR1 and CDR2 sequences are SGHAT and FQNNGV. This CDR3 region has 13 residues. Trimming removed 4 bases at V and 4 bases at J, with 10 bases between. The CDR3 region is CASSYGRGTEAFF. CDR3 coding DNA: TGTGCCAGCAGCTATGGACGAGGCACTGAAGCTTTCTTT.

The V and J genes are TRBV30 and TRBJ1-5, with D possibly being TRBD1 (5 bases). Germline CDR1 GTSNPN, CDR2 SVGIG (reference sequence). V was shortened by 2 bases and J by 0 bases, with 8 bases between the two germline ends. The CDR3 loop spans 14 amino acids. The CDR3 region is CAWSQGLSNQPQHF. CDR3 DNA sequence: TGTGCCTGGAGTCAGGGTCTTAGCAATCAGCCCCAGCATTTT.

This chain joins TRBV3-1 (or the pseudogene TRBV3-2) and TRBJ2-2, with D hard to call. Per germline, CDR1 LGHDT and CDR2 YNNKEL (reference sequence). The V gene lost 1 base and the J gene lost 2 bases, with 5 bases spanning the gap. CDR3 size: 14 residues. The CDR3 DNA reads as TGTGCCAGCAGCCAAGGGCCAAACACCGGGGAGCTGTTTTTT. It specifies CASSQGPNTGELFF.

The J gene is TRBJ2-2, the V gene TRBV27; tentatively, D is TRBD1 (5 bases). This CDR3 contains 15 residues. In germline, CDR1 is MNHEY, CDR2 SMNVEV (reference sequence). V lost 2 bases to trimming and J lost 4 bases, with 11 bases between them. The CDR3 nucleotides read TGTGCCAGCAGTTTAGGGCAGGGCTCCACCGGGGAGCTGTTTTTT. Its protein product is CASSLGQGSTGELFF.

This chain connects TRBV19 to TRBJ2-7; D not certain. Trimming shortened V by 7 bases and J by 0 bases, and 16 bases separated the two germline ends. Germline assignment: CDR1 LNHDA and CDR2 SQIVND (reference sequence). This CDR3 region has 15 residues. CDR3 protein: CASTLNPRSSYEQYF. The CDR3 DNA follows: TGTGCCAGTACCCTGAACCCGAGGAGCTCCTACGAGCAGTACTTC.

The chain has TRBV29-1 and TRBJ1-2; D possibly corresponds to TRBD1 (6 bases). V lost 1 base and J 7 bases, leaving 13 bases between the germline ends. This CDR3 is 13 amino acids long. The V gene's germline CDR1 is SQVTM and CDR2 ANQGSEA. The CDR3 sequence is CSVEGGRWRGYTF. The CDR3 region has the DNA TGCAGCGTTGAAGGGGGGCGCTGGCGTGGCTACACCTTC.

The chain links TRBV5-1 to TRBJ1-4; D is undetermined. The CDR3 is 14 amino acids. Germline CDR1 and CDR2: SGHRS and YFSETQ. The V gene lost 5 bases and the J gene lost 0 bases, with 8 bases spanning the gap. The CDR3 nucleotides read TGCGCCAGCAGTCAAGAAGCAACTAATGAAAAACTGTTTTTT. This translates into CASSQEATNEKLFF.

This chain links TRBV2 with TRBJ1-5, with 8 bases matching TRBD1. The V gene's germline CDR1 is SNHLY and CDR2 FYNNEI. CDR3 size: 15 residues. After removal of 3 bases from V and 4 bases from J, the junction contained 5 bases not matched to a gene. CDR3 nucleotides: TGTGCCAGCAGTGATTCGACAGGGGTGAATCAGCCCCAGCATTTT. Protein product: CASSDSTGVNQPQHF.

This CDR3 is CASSIQVSRTEAFF. CDR3 bases: TGTGCCAGTAGTATACAGGTCTCGAGAACTGAAGCTTTCTTT. This chain connects TRBV19 to TRBJ1-1, with D unclear. Germline V gives CDR1 LNHDA, CDR2 SQIVND (reference sequence). V was cut by 2 bases and J by 5 bases, with 12 bases left in between. CDR3 size: 14 residues.

V usage is TRBV7-2 and J usage is TRBJ2-1; the D is unclear. Germline CDR1 is SGHTA and CDR2 is FQGNSA. The CDR3 has 12 amino acids. V lost 1 base to trimming and J lost 4 bases, with 2 bases between them. Here the CDR3 reads CASSLVYNEQFF. The DNA of the CDR3 is TGTGCCAGCAGCTTAGTATACAATGAGCAGTTCTTC.

The J gene is TRBJ2-1, the V gene TRBV19; D gene ambiguous. There are 13 residues in the CDR3. The V gene lost 3 bases and the J gene lost 8 bases, with 11 bases spanning the gap. Per germline, CDR1 LNHDA and CDR2 SQIVND (reference sequence). The CDR3 here is CASSILRRDEQFF. Written as DNA, the CDR3 is TGTGCCAGTAGTATTTTGCGACGGGATGAGCAGTTCTTC.

The chain couples TRBV29-1 to TRBJ2-1; 11 bases are shared with TRBD2. There are 16 residues in the CDR3. Germline V lookup: CDR1 SQVTM, CDR2 ANQGSEA. J lost 3 bases, V lost 0 bases, and 4 bases had no gene match. The CDR3 sequence: CSVEDPLAGDYNEQFF. CDR3 in DNA: TGCAGCGTTGAAGATCCACTAGCGGGGGACTACAATGAGCAGTTCTTC.

The chain joins TRBV6-1 to TRBJ2-7; D is perhaps TRBD1 (5 bases). Per germline, CDR1 MNHNS and CDR2 SASEGT. The length of the CDR3 is 13 residues. Trimming removed 3 bases from V and 2 bases from J, with 8 bases in between. Written as DNA, the CDR3 is TGTGCCAGCAGTGAGACAGCGACCTACGAGCAGTACTTC. Protein product: CASSETATYEQYF.

The CDR3 DNA follows: TGTGCCAGCAGCTCTTGGGGCGGGAATTCACCCCTCCACTTT. It is translated as CASSSWGGNSPLHF. The rearrangement links TRBV5-5 to TRBJ1-6; possible D gene TRBD1, 5 bases. In germline, CDR1 is SGHKS, CDR2 YYEKEE (reference sequence). This CDR3 spans 14 amino acids. V dropped 3 bases and J dropped 7 bases, with 11 bases sitting between them. Full variable domain (remainder filled in from reference TRBV5-5 and TRBJ1-6): DAGVTQSPTHLIKTRGQQVTLRCSPISGHKSVSWYQQVLGQGPQFIFQYYEKEERGRGNFPDRFSARQFPNYSSELNVNALLLGDSALYLCASSSWGGNSPLHFGNGTRLTVT.

The rearrangement links TRBV30 to TRBJ1-5; D uncertain. V was shortened by 1 base and J by 3 bases, with 7 bases between the two germline ends. Germline V gives CDR1 GTSNPN, CDR2 SVGIG (reference sequence). This CDR3 region has 13 residues. This chain's CDR3 is CAWSAPSNQPQHF. CDR3 nucleotide sequence: TGTGCCTGGAGTGCGCCCTCCAATCAGCCCCAGCATTTT.

The chain links TRBV10-2 to TRBJ2-5; 10 bases are shared with TRBD2. CDR1 and CDR2 from the germline V gene are WSHSY and SAAADI. V lost 4 bases to trimming and J lost 1 base; unmatched junction nucleotides: 9. The CDR3 totals 17 residues. CDR3 bases: TGCGCCAGCAGTGGGTCCGGGACTAGCGTTTTCCAAGAGACCCAGTACTTC. Its protein product is CASSGSGTSVFQETQYF.

The chain is built from TRBV30 and TRBJ1-2, with D possibly matching TRBD1 (6 bases). The CDR3 totals 14 residues. CDR1 and CDR2 from the germline V gene are GTSNPN and SVGIG (reference sequence). V shed 1 base and J shed 4 bases, with 13 bases lying between them. DNA of the CDR3: TGTGCCTGGAGTGGGGTAGGGGGTGGCTATGGCTACACCTTC. Its translation is CAWSGVGGGYGYTF.

J is TRBJ2-7 and V is TRBV2; D ambiguous. Germline CDR1 SNHLY, CDR2 FYNNEI. Trimming removed 4 bases at V and 0 bases at J, with 7 bases between. This CDR3 is built from 13 residues. CDR3 coding DNA: TGTGCCAGCAGTGGGCCGGCCTCCTACGAGCAGTACTTC. Its translation is CASSGPASYEQYF.

V and J are TRBV5-1 and TRBJ1-3, with D maybe TRBD1 (6 bases). This CDR3 comprises 16 residues. The ends were cut back, 0 bases at V and 5 bases at J, with 15 bases in the middle. The V gene's germline CDR1 is SGHRS and CDR2 YFSETQ. CDR3 protein: CASSLDFGQLRNTIYF. The DNA of the CDR3 is TGCGCCAGCAGCTTGGACTTCGGACAGCTAAGAAACACCATATATTTT.

The chain combines TRBV29-1 with TRBJ1-2; 9 positions match TRBD1. The CDR3 runs to 14 residues. V was clipped by 4 bases and J by 8 bases; unmatched bases: 11. Germline V gene sequence: CDR1 SQVTM, CDR2 ANQGSEA. Written as DNA, the CDR3 is TGCAGCGTTGCTACCGGGACAGGGCGATTGGGCTACACCTTC. It is translated as CSVATGTGRLGYTF.

Notes on this clone: Other DNA sequences in this sample translate to the same CDR3. The CDR3 is CASSIGQGSYEQYF. The CDR3 nucleotides are TGTGCCAGCAGCATTGGGCAGGGATCCTACGAGCAGTACTTC. This chain connects TRBV9 to TRBJ2-7, with D maybe TRBD1 (5 bases). V was clipped by 4 bases and J by 1 base, with 12 bases between them. This CDR3 is built from 14 residues. The V gene's germline CDR1 is SGDLS and CDR2 YYNGEE.

The CDR3 reads CARGGAVSTDTQYF. The CDR3 DNA is TGTGCCAGGGGGGGGGCGGTCAGCACAGATACGCAGTATTTT. This chain links TRBV6-5 with TRBJ2-3, with a tentative D call TRBD2 (7 bases). Trimming left V 9 bases short and J 0 bases short, with 13 bases between. This CDR3 is 14 amino acids long. Germline values: CDR1 MNHEY, CDR2 SVGAGI.